The 27 T cell receptor beta chains presented below share a single source sample, sequenced in a study of cytomegalovirus exposure and HLA in healthy donors (dated by TCRdb to about 2017). Library creation used the immunoSEQ multiplex PCR assay. For the multiplex PCR, a mixture combining 60 forward primers for TCR Vbeta segments and 13 reverse primers for TCR Jbeta segments was used. TCRdb limited this immuneACCESS table to in-frame rearrangements with V and J called. A share of clones is missing; checked studies link under half to unresolved V genes, and the rest is unexplained. This sample comprises 90,000 to 100,000 clones, roughly 76% of them detected only once. Of the sample, 2% to 2.5% falls within the top ten clones. Sequencing was carried out using PBMCs. Receptor source: a man in his fifties in good health and CMV-seronegative.

This clone appeared a few times. The chain employs TRBV19 and TRBJ2-2; D is unclear. V lost 5 bases, J lost 6 bases, and 7 bases lay in between. The CDR3 is made up of 12 amino acids. The germline V gene has CDR1 LNHDA and CDR2 SQIVND (reference sequence). CDR3 sequence reads: CASSGSAGELFF. The CDR3 coding sequence is TGTGCCAGTAGTGGTTCGGCCGGGGAGCTGTTTTTT.

The chain recombines TRBV6-1 with TRBJ1-4, with no clear D. Trimming pared 7 bases from V and 5 bases from J, leaving 14 bases between. The CDR3 covers 14 residues. The germline V gene has CDR1 MNHNS and CDR2 SASEGT. The CDR3 DNA reads as TGTGCCAGCACTCCCGGGTCCCGGAATGAAAAACTGTTTTTT. Protein: CASTPGSRNEKLFF.

This clone was counted once. This chain joins TRBV5-1 and TRBJ2-7; 15 nucleotides line up with TRBD2. There are 16 residues in the CDR3. V lost 0 bases to trimming and J lost 12 bases; unmatched junction nucleotides: 10. In germline, CDR1 is SGHRS, CDR2 YFSETQ. In nucleotides, the CDR3 is TGCGCCAGCAGCTTGGTAATAGGACTAGCGGGAGGGCCTTGGTACTTC. This sequence encodes CASSLVIGLAGGPWYF.

The chain carries TRBV11-2 and TRBJ1-3, with 10 bases identical to TRBD1. The CDR3 has 15 amino acids. The J segment lost 7 bases and the V segment lost 5 bases, leaving 8 bases of the junction unmatched. In germline, CDR1 is SGHAT, CDR2 FQNNGV. For the CDR3, the DNA is TGTGCCAGCAGCACGACAGGGGGCGACTGGAACACCATATATTTT. This encodes CASSTTGGDWNTIYF.

V and J are TRBV11-3 and TRBJ2-1; D unresolved. The ends were cut back, 2 bases at V and 8 bases at J, with 7 bases in the middle. Germline-derived CDR1 and CDR2 are SGHNT and YENEEA. The CDR3 is 12 amino acids. The CDR3 reads CASSLPGDEQFF. In DNA, the CDR3 is TGTGCCAGCAGCTTACCAGGCGATGAGCAGTTCTTC.

Turning to this clone: The junction differs from germline at one of its ends, possibly a read error. The chain couples TRBV7-9 to TRBJ2-7; the match to TRBD2 covers 7 bases. Germline V lookup: CDR1 SEHNR, CDR2 FQNEAQ (reference sequence). The CDR3 spans 16 residues. In DNA form, the CDR3 reads TGTTCCAGCAGCTTATCGAGCGGGACCTCCCTGGGGGAGCAGTACTTC. Translation: CSSSLSSGTSLGEQYF. The variable domain in full, completed from reference TRBV7-9 and TRBJ2-7, reads DTGVSQNPRHKITKRGQNVTFRCDPISEHNRLYWYRQTLGQGPEFLTYFQNEAQLEKSRLLSDRFSAERPKGSFSTLEIQRTEQGDSAMYLCSSSLSSGTSLGEQYFGPGTRLTVT.

This chain links TRBV15 with TRBJ1-2; D is unclear. The CDR3 totals 16 residues. Germline V lookup: CDR1 LNHNV, CDR2 YYDKDF (reference sequence). V lost 0 bases, J lost 4 bases, and 15 bases lay in between. CDR3 region: CATSRDYGDGLYGYTF. The CDR3 DNA is TGTGCCACCAGCAGAGATTATGGCGACGGACTCTATGGCTACACCTTC.

V usage is TRBV1 and J usage is TRBJ2-5; the table's D call, TRBD2, was not checked against the DNA. TRBV1 is reported as a pseudogene. The CDR3 spans 15 residues. The CDR3 loop reads CTSSRGARLKETQYF. In nucleotides, the CDR3 is TGCACCAGCAGCCGTGGTGCTAGGTTAAAAGAGACCCAGTACTTC.

This sequence joins TRBV6-6 and TRBJ1-3, with 9 positions matching TRBD1. The V and J ends lost 5 bases and 4 bases, in that order; junction bases with no gene match: 3. The length of the CDR3 is 14 residues. CDR1 is MNHNY, CDR2 SVGAGI, per germline (reference sequence). The CDR3 region has the DNA TGTGCCAGCAGTGGACAGGGGACCGGAAACACCATATATTTT. Encoded protein: CASSGQGTGNTIYF.

V usage is TRBV7-9 and J usage is TRBJ2-3, with 8 bases matching TRBD2. The V gene end was trimmed by 2 bases and the J gene end by 6 bases; junction bases not matched to a gene: 10. Per germline, CDR1 SEHNR and CDR2 FQNEAQ (reference sequence). This CDR3 has 16 residues. The CDR3 region has the DNA TGTGCCAGCAGCTTATCGGCGGGAGGAGGAACGGATACGCAGTATTTT. Protein sequence: CASSLSAGGGTDTQYF. The whole variable domain, filled in from reference TRBV7-9 and TRBJ2-3, reads DTGVSQNPRHKITKRGQNVTFRCDPISEHNRLYWYRQTLGQGPEFLTYFQNEAQLEKSRLLSDRFSAERPKGSFSTLEIQRTEQGDSAMYLCASSLSAGGGTDTQYFGPGTRLTVL.

The CDR3, as DNA: TGTGCCAGCAGCTTCATTCAGGGGTACAATGAGCAGTTCTTC. Protein product: CASSFIQGYNEQFF. The genes are TRBV11-1 and TRBJ2-1, with a possible D match to TRBD1 (6 bases). Trimming left V 3 bases short and J 4 bases short, with 10 bases between. Germline CDR1 and CDR2: SGHAT and FQDESV (reference sequence). This CDR3 contains 14 residues. Complete variable domain (other parts from reference TRBV11-1 and TRBJ2-1): EAEVAQSPRYKITEKSQAVAFWCDPISGHATLYWYRQILGQGPELLVQFQDESVVDDSQLPKDRFSAERLKGVDSTLKIQPAELGDSAMYLCASSFIQGYNEQFFGPGTRLTVL.

CDR3 DNA sequence: TGTGCCATCAGTGCACAACAGGGGGCTAACACAGATACGCAGTATTTT. It specifies CAISAQQGANTDTQYF. This sequence joins TRBV10-3 and TRBJ2-3, with 9 bases identical to TRBD1. This CDR3 has 16 amino acids. CDR1 and CDR2 from the germline V gene are ENHRY and SYGVKD. The J segment lost 2 bases and the V segment lost 4 bases, leaving 7 bases of the junction unmatched.

The chain recombines TRBV28 with TRBJ1-2, with 8 bases matching TRBD1. This CDR3 is 14 amino acids long. Unmatched junction bases numbered 6, after V lost 5 bases and J lost 4 bases. Germline V gene data show CDR1 as MDHEN and CDR2 as SYDVKM. CDR3 coding DNA: TGTGCCAGCAGTCCGACAGGGGTATTCTATGGCTACACCTTC. This sequence encodes CASSPTGVFYGYTF.

The chain recombines TRBV28 with TRBJ1-2, with D possibly matching TRBD1 (6 bases). V was cut by 6 bases and J by 2 bases, with 10 bases left in between. There are 13 residues in the CDR3. Germline V lookup: CDR1 MDHEN, CDR2 SYDVKM. The CDR3 DNA reads as TGTGCCAGCAGACCAGGGGCAAACTATGGCTACACCTTC. Translated: CASRPGANYGYTF.

The gene calls are TRBV30 and TRBJ1-1, with D uncertain. Trimming removed 1 base at V and 4 bases at J, with 7 bases between. The CDR3 length is 12 residues. Germline loops: CDR1 GTSNPN, CDR2 SVGIG (reference sequence). CDR3 in amino acids: CAWSGDGTEAFF. The CDR3 DNA sequence: TGTGCCTGGAGTGGAGATGGCACTGAAGCTTTCTTT. Looking up the rest from reference TRBV30 and TRBJ1-1 gives the full variable domain: SQTIHQWPATLVQPVGSPLSLECTVEGTSNPNLYWYRQAAGRGLQLLFYSVGIGQISSEVPQNLSASRPQDRQFILSSKKLLLSDSGFYLCAWSGDGTEAFFGQGTRLTVV.

The gene calls are TRBV7-2 and TRBJ2-7, with TRBD2 matching over 9 bases. CDR1 is SGHTA and CDR2 is FQGNSA in the germline V gene. This CDR3 contains 18 residues. The V gene end was trimmed by 6 bases and the J gene end by 1 base; junction bases not matched to a gene: 16. The CDR3 nucleotides are TGTGCCAGCAGTCCAAAGCCGGCGACTAGCGGAAATTCCTACGAGCAGTACTTC. Translating it yields CASSPKPATSGNSYEQYF.

Only a few counts were recorded for this clone. The chain uses TRBV5-4 and TRBJ2-2; D not certain. This CDR3 is built from 14 residues. V was trimmed by 2 bases and J by 1 base, leaving 6 bases between them. The germline CDR1 and CDR2 sequences are SGHNT and YYREEE (reference sequence). The DNA for the CDR3 is TGTGCCAGCAGCTTACGACAGAACACCGGGGAGCTGTTTTTT. Translating it yields CASSLRQNTGELFF.

The genes are TRBV9 and TRBJ2-5, with 8 bases identical to TRBD1. The CDR3 contains 15 residues. V shed 0 bases, J shed 4 bases, and the junction held 5 bases outside the gene matches. Germline CDR1 SGDLS, CDR2 YYNGEE. This chain's CDR3 is CASSVGQGASETQYF. CDR3 nucleotides: TGTGCCAGCAGCGTAGGGCAGGGGGCATCAGAGACCCAGTACTTC.

The rearrangement joins TRBV6-1 to TRBJ1-1; tentative D call: TRBD1 (6 bases). The germline gives CDR1 MNHNS, CDR2 SASEGT. Deletions cut 5 bases from V and 9 bases from J, with 16 bases between. The CDR3 runs to 13 residues. The CDR3 nucleotides read TGTGCCAGCAGTCCCCACAGGGAACGGAAAGCTTTCTTT. This encodes CASSPHRERKAFF.

This clone has only one observation. This chain uses TRBV7-9 with TRBJ2-1; TRBD2 agrees at 8 bases. CDR1 is SEHNR, CDR2 FQNEAQ, per germline (reference sequence). The V gene end was trimmed by 1 base and the J gene end by 8 bases; junction bases not matched to a gene: 4. The CDR3 has 14 residues. CDR3 protein: CASSLGLTSDEQFF. CDR3 sequence (DNA): TGTGCCAGCAGCTTAGGTCTGACTAGCGATGAGCAGTTCTTC. The variable domain in full, with the rest retrieved from reference TRBV7-9 and TRBJ2-1, is DTGVSQNPRHKITKRGQNVTFRCDPISEHNRLYWYRQTLGQGPEFLTYFQNEAQLEKSRLLSDRFSAERPKGSFSTLEIQRTEQGDSAMYLCASSLGLTSDEQFFGPGTRLTVL.

This chain joins TRBV9 and TRBJ2-5, with a possible D match to TRBD1 (6 bases). The germline CDR1 and CDR2 sequences are SGDLS and YYNGEE. The ends were cut back, 0 bases at V and 5 bases at J, with 14 bases in the middle. The CDR3 runs 15 residues. DNA of the CDR3: TGTGCCAGCAGCGTAGATTGGGGGCGCAGTGAGACCCAGTACTTC. It translates to CASSVDWGRSETQYF.

V and J are TRBV14 and TRBJ2-1; 7 bases align to TRBD2. Germline lookup yields CDR1 SGHDN and CDR2 FVKESK. The CDR3 length is 15 residues. Losses at the gene ends were 4 bases for V and 10 bases for J; bases not matched to a gene: 13. For the CDR3, the DNA is TGTGCCAGCAGCCTAGCCTCCGGGACTACCTACGAGCAGTTCTTC. Encoded protein: CASSLASGTTYEQFF.

This chain joins TRBV19 and TRBJ1-1; 7 bases map to TRBD1. V lost 4 bases, J lost 9 bases, and 8 bases stayed unmatched. Germline V lookup: CDR1 LNHDA, CDR2 SQIVND (reference sequence). This CDR3 has 13 residues. The CDR3 bases are TGTGCCAGTAGTACTCCGGGACAGCCTAAAGCTTTCTTT. Amino acids: CASSTPGQPKAFF.

The V and J genes are TRBV28 and TRBJ1-4; 11 nucleotides line up with TRBD1. The CDR3 extends over 16 amino acids. Germline-derived CDR1 and CDR2 are MDHEN and SYDVKM. Trimming took 6 bases from V and 5 from J; bases not matched to a gene: 8. This CDR3 reads CASSSGTGGLNEKLFF. The CDR3, as DNA: TGTGCCAGCAGCTCCGGGACAGGGGGTTTGAATGAAAAACTGTTTTTT. The whole variable domain, filled in from reference TRBV28 and TRBJ1-4, reads DVKVTQSSRYLVKRTGEKVFLECVQDMDHENMFWYRQDPGLGLRLIYFSYDVKMKEKGDIPEGYSVSREKKERFSLILESASTNQTSMYLCASSSGTGGLNEKLFFGSGTQLSVL.

This rearrangement joins TRBV7-9 to TRBJ1-6; 7 bases fit TRBD1. Trimming took 5 bases from V and 2 from J; bases not matched to a gene: 3. CDR3 length equals 15 residues. Germline-derived CDR1 and CDR2 are SEHNR and FQNEAQ (reference sequence). In DNA form, the CDR3 reads TGTGCCAGCAGCCCCGGGACAGCCTATAATTCACCCCTCCACTTT. Amino acids: CASSPGTAYNSPLHF.

In DNA form, the CDR3 reads TGCGCCAGCAGCTGGACACCCGGGACTAGAACGTACGAGCAGTACTTC. It encodes CASSWTPGTRTYEQYF. The chain couples TRBV5-1 to TRBJ2-7; 8 bases agree with TRBD2. Germline lookup yields CDR1 SGHRS and CDR2 YFSETQ. CDR3 length: 16 residues. J lost 4 bases, V lost 3 bases, and 12 bases had no gene match.

This clone occurred once. This rearrangement joins TRBV7-2 to TRBJ2-2; D not resolved. CDR1 is SGHTA and CDR2 is FQGNSA in the germline V gene. The V end was cut by 5 bases, the J end by 2 bases, with 9 bases between. This CDR3 is 14 amino acids long. CDR3 amino acids: CASSVSRNTGELFF. The CDR3 region has the DNA TGTGCCAGCAGCGTAAGCCGAAACACCGGGGAGCTGTTTTTT.